Presented here are 23 T cell receptor beta chains from one specimen sequenced in a study of graft-versus-host responses after intestinal transplantation. Sequencing used immunoSEQ multiplex PCR; TCRdb keeps in-frame clones, though not all of them. The sample carries 9,900 or so clones, 29% recorded once. Co-plating was performed using around 200,000 CFSE-labeled responder cells and around 200,000 irradiated, violet-dye-labeled stimulator cells. Sequencing used alloreactive CD8+ T cells from a mixed lymphocyte reaction culture, obtained before intestinal transplant. The subset denotes: CFSE-low proliferating T cells sorted from roughly 6-day pre-transplant mixed lymphocyte reaction (GvH or HvG direction). Every receptor here comes from a human patient who received an intestinal transplant.

The genes are TRBV5-4 and TRBJ2-1; no reliable D call. There are 13 residues in the CDR3. V was pared by 3 bases and J by 4 bases, with 8 bases between. The germline CDR1 and CDR2 sequences are SGHNT and YYREEE (reference sequence). The CDR3 loop is CASSSALYNEQFF. The DNA for the CDR3 is TGTGCCAGCAGCTCCGCGCTTTACAATGAGCAGTTCTTC.

The chain uses TRBV9 and TRBJ2-1, with TRBD1 identical over 9 bases. Germline lookup yields CDR1 SGDLS and CDR2 YYNGEE. CDR3 length: 16 residues. Trimming took 0 bases from V and 7 from J; bases not matched to a gene: 8. The CDR3 reads CASSVGFGTGLNEQFF. The CDR3 coding sequence is TGTGCCAGCAGCGTAGGGTTTGGGACAGGGCTAAATGAGCAGTTCTTC.

This chain connects TRBV6-5 to TRBJ1-2; 7 positions match TRBD1. This CDR3 is 12 amino acids long. The J segment lost 6 bases and the V segment lost 5 bases, leaving 3 bases of the junction unmatched. The germline CDR1 and CDR2 sequences are MNHEY and SVGAGI. The CDR3 nucleotides read TGTGCCAGCAGTACTACAGGGGATGGCTACACCTTC. Encoded protein: CASSTTGDGYTF.

This clone ranks as medium-sized (0.01 to 0.1%). CDR3 DNA sequence: TGCAGCGTGAGGGTTTTCACCGGGGAGCTGTTTTTT. Translated: CSVRVFTGELFF. The J gene is TRBJ2-2, the V gene TRBV29-1, with a tentative D call TRBD2 (5 bases). CDR1 is SQVTM and CDR2 is ANQGSEA in the germline V gene. Trimming took off 6 bases at V and 4 bases at J, with 9 bases between the two ends. The CDR3 totals 12 residues.

This clone showed up just a few times. Other DNA sequences in this sample translate to the same CDR3. The DNA of the CDR3 is TGTGCCAGCAGCGCCAGGGGGGAGACCCAGTACTTC. Its translation is CASSARGETQYF. The rearrangement uses TRBV9 and TRBJ2-5; 7 bases match TRBD1. Germline loops: CDR1 SGDLS, CDR2 YYNGEE. The V and J ends lost 3 bases and 5 bases, in that order; junction bases with no gene match: 1. The CDR3 runs to 12 residues.

V and J are TRBV6-5 and TRBJ2-3; D call uncertain. Per germline, CDR1 MNHEY and CDR2 SVGAGI. The CDR3 has 14 amino acids. Between the trimmed V and J ends, which lost 3 bases and 6 bases, there was a span of 13 bases. The CDR3 sequence: CASSYSAPGDTQYF. CDR3 DNA sequence: TGTGCCAGCAGTTATTCAGCACCCGGGGATACGCAGTATTTT.

This clone was seen repeatedly, ten times or more. The V gene is TRBV5-1, the J gene TRBJ2-7; 7 bases line up with TRBD2. V trimming: 0 bases; J trimming: 2 bases; junction bases outside the gene matches: 5. The length of the CDR3 is 15 residues. In germline, CDR1 is SGHRS, CDR2 YFSETQ. Here the CDR3 DNA reads TGCGCCAGCAGCTTGGGGTGGGGGGGGGCCTACGAGCAGTACTTC. It translates to CASSLGWGGAYEQYF.

The chain is built from TRBV6-1 and TRBJ1-2; 7 positions match TRBD1. Trimming removed 2 bases from V and 5 bases from J; junction bases left unmatched: 14. The CDR3 spans 17 residues. CDR1 is MNHNS, CDR2 SASEGT, per germline. The CDR3 DNA follows: TGTGCCAGCAGTGAATGGGGGGCAGGGGGTGTTATGTATGGCTACACCTTC. Protein: CASSEWGAGGVMYGYTF.

This clone has only a few counts. The chain carries TRBV11-2 and TRBJ1-1; D is unresolved. This CDR3 comprises 12 residues. V gave up 2 bases and J gave up 4 bases, with 5 bases separating them. CDR1 and CDR2 from the germline V gene are SGHAT and FQNNGV. This CDR3 is CASSLLPTEAFF. DNA for the CDR3: TGTGCCAGCAGCTTACTCCCCACTGAAGCTTTCTTT.

V and J are TRBV7-6 and TRBJ2-1, with 9 bases aligning to TRBD1. CDR3 length: 18 amino acids. Germline V lookup: CDR1 SGHVS, CDR2 FNYEAQ. With V trimmed by 5 bases and J by 1 base, 12 bases remained unmatched. Written as DNA, the CDR3 is TGTGCCAGCAGCCCCTCCACGGGACAGGGATGGTCCTACAATGAGCAGTTCTTC. Translated: CASSPSTGQGWSYNEQFF.

This clone has only a few counts. The chain joins TRBV4-1 to TRBJ1-5; 8 bases are shared with TRBD1. This CDR3 contains 15 residues. In germline, CDR1 is MGHRA, CDR2 YSYEKL. J gave up 3 bases and V 3 bases, and 4 bases lay outside the gene matches. The CDR3 sequence: CASSQHRGTNQPQHF. CDR3 nucleotides: TGCGCCAGCAGCCAGCACAGGGGGACCAATCAGCCCCAGCATTTT.

The J gene is TRBJ2-7, the V gene TRBV5-1; maybe TRBD1 (6 bases). CDR3 length: 15 residues. V was clipped by 1 base and J by 6 bases, with 17 bases between them. From germline, CDR1 is SGHRS and CDR2 YFSETQ. This CDR3 is CASSLCSGPRGEQYF. Written as DNA, the CDR3 is TGCGCCAGCAGCTTGTGTTCCGGGCCCAGGGGCGAGCAGTACTTC.

This clone was recorded a few times. The chain employs TRBV11-2 and TRBJ2-7, with D possibly being TRBD1 (5 bases). The CDR3 runs to 14 residues. V was cut by 1 base and J by 3 bases, with 10 bases left in between. Germline-derived CDR1 and CDR2 are SGHAT and FQNNGV. The CDR3 bases are TGTGCCAGCAGCTTAGTAGGGGTAGGCTACGAGCAGTACTTC. It specifies CASSLVGVGYEQYF.

This chain uses TRBV13 with TRBJ2-1; a weak D match, TRBD1 (6 bases). V lost 4 bases and J 7 bases, leaving 8 bases between the germline ends. This CDR3 region has 12 residues. Germline-derived CDR1 and CDR2 are PRHDT and FYEKMQ (reference sequence). The CDR3 DNA reads TGTGCCAGCAGCTCGACAGGAAATGAGCAGTTCTTC. It yields the protein CASSSTGNEQFF.

This clone was seen a handful of times. The J gene is TRBJ2-7, the V gene TRBV5-1; no clear D gene. The CDR3 loop spans 16 amino acids. Trimming stripped 5 bases from V and 3 bases from J, with 21 bases between. The V gene's germline CDR1 is SGHRS and CDR2 YFSETQ. The CDR3 loop is CASSDDIGPPFYEQYF. In nucleotides, the CDR3 is TGCGCCAGCAGTGATGACATTGGGCCCCCCTTCTACGAGCAGTACTTC.

This chain uses TRBV19 with TRBJ1-6; perhaps TRBD1 as D (5 bases). CDR1 LNHDA and CDR2 SQIVND come from the germline V gene (reference sequence). The CDR3 is made up of 14 amino acids. V was pared by 3 bases and J by 7 bases, with 10 bases between. The CDR3 sequence: CASSISWGNSPLHF. CDR3 bases: TGTGCCAGTAGTATCTCATGGGGCAATTCACCCCTCCACTTT.

In this sample, this clone is medium-sized. The chain uses TRBV27 and TRBJ2-7; TRBD2 aligns across 8 bases. The CDR3 loop spans 12 amino acids. Germline V gives CDR1 MNHEY, CDR2 SMNVEV (reference sequence). The V segment lost 10 bases and the J segment 4 bases; nucleotides outside the gene matches: 6. The CDR3, as DNA: TGTGCCACTATAGCGGGGCCGTACGAGCAGTACTTC. Amino acid sequence: CATIAGPYEQYF.

In this sample, this clone turned up once. The rearrangement uses TRBV11-3 and TRBJ2-2; a possible D gene is TRBD2 (6 bases). Looked up from germline, CDR1 is SGHNT and CDR2 is YENEEA. V was clipped by 8 bases and J by 5 bases, with 9 bases between them. This CDR3 region has 12 residues. CDR3 nucleotide sequence: TGTGCCAGCCGGGGGTGGACCGGGGAGCTGTTTTTT. This translates into CASRGWTGELFF.

This clone was recorded a few times. The chain has TRBV6-5 and TRBJ2-3; D is possibly TRBD2 (5 bases). The germline V gene encodes CDR1 MNHEY and CDR2 SVGAGI. The V end lost 6 bases, the J end lost 2 bases, and 12 bases lay between the germline ends. This CDR3 region has 14 residues. CDR3 region: CASSPRLITDTQYF. In DNA form, the CDR3 reads TGTGCCAGCAGCCCCAGACTAATCACAGATACGCAGTATTTT.

The rearrangement links TRBV7-2 to TRBJ2-5; D remains unclear. V dropped 2 bases and J dropped 2 bases, with 6 bases sitting between them. Germline V CDR1 and CDR2: SGHTA, FQGNSA. This CDR3 region has 13 residues. Written as DNA, the CDR3 is TGTGCCAGCAGCTTACCCAGTCAAGAGACCCAGTACTTC. Amino acid sequence: CASSLPSQETQYF.

This clone was found a few times. J is TRBJ2-5 and V is TRBV5-6, with a tentative D call TRBD1 (5 bases). Trimming stripped 0 bases from V and 4 bases from J, with 10 bases between. Looked up from germline, CDR1 is SGHDT and CDR2 is YYEEEE. This CDR3 is 14 amino acids long. CDR3 bases: TGTGCCAGCAGCTTGGGGCAGGGTTTAGAGACCCAGTACTTC. This encodes CASSLGQGLETQYF.

This clone occurred a few times. The genes are TRBV27 and TRBJ2-3; TRBD2 aligns across 8 bases. After removal of 2 bases from V and 0 bases from J, the junction contained 4 bases not matched to a gene. There are 16 residues in the CDR3. Looked up from germline, CDR1 is MNHEY and CDR2 is SMNVEV (reference sequence). The CDR3 coding sequence is TGTGCCAGCAGTTTACGGGGGGGTCTAAGCACAGATACGCAGTATTTT. Translation: CASSLRGGLSTDTQYF.

This clone is medium-sized. This sequence joins TRBV4-1 and TRBJ1-5, with D unclear. The germline gives CDR1 MGHRA, CDR2 YSYEKL. The CDR3 has 17 residues. Trimming removed 3 bases from V and 5 bases from J, with 20 bases in between. The CDR3 protein is CASSHDTGIGSDQPQHF. DNA of the CDR3: TGCGCCAGCAGCCATGACACGGGGATAGGAAGTGATCAGCCCCAGCATTTT.